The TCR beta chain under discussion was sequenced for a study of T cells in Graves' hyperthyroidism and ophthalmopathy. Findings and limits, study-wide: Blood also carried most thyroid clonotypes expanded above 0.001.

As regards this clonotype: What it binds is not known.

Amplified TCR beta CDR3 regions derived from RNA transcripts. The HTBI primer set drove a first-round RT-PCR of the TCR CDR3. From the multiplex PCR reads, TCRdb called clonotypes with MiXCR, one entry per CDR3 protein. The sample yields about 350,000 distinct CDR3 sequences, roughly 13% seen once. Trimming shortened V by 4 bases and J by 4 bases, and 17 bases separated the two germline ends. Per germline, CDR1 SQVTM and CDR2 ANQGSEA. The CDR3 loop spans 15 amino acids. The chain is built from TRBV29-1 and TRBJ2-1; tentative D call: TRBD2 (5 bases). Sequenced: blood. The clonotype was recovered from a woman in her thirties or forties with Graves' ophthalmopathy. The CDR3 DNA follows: TGCAGCGTTGTTCAATTCTTAGGCGGGTACAATGAGCAGTTCTTC. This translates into CSVVQFLGGYNEQFF.